Listed below are T cell receptor beta chains from one sample, sequenced in a study of cytomegalovirus exposure and HLA in healthy donors. Some clones are missing from TCRdb's copy, which holds only in-frame ones; the method was immunoSEQ multiplex PCR. Altogether 150,000 to 200,000 clones are present, 80% being singletons, with the ten largest covering around 4.1%. The source material was PBMCs. The receptor source for this set is a woman between 50 and 59 years old in good health and CMV-seropositive. The CDR3 runs from the conserved cysteine through the conserved F or W. D genes are given only for firm matches. Part of the rows lack a size; the others show once, few, many or a class for expanded clones.

size,V,J,D,CDR3,DNA
NA,TRBV6-1,TRBJ2-1,TRBD2,CASSERAGGRNEQFF,TGTGCCAGCAGTGAAAGGGCGGGAGGTCGGAATGAGCAGTTCTTC
NA,TRBV4-2,TRBJ1-2,NA,CASSPRTEGLHGYTF,TGTGCCAGCAGCCCCCGGACTGAAGGCCTCCATGGCTACACCTTC
NA,TRBV7-2,TRBJ2-3,TRBD2,CASSSSGRSDTQYF,TGTGCCAGCAGCAGTAGCGGGAGGTCAGATACGCAGTATTTT
NA,TRBV7-9,TRBJ1-1,TRBD1,CASSMTGGTEAFF,TGTGCCAGCAGTATGACAGGGGGCACTGAAGCTTTCTTT
once,TRBV28,TRBJ1-5,NA,CASSGIQGFGNQPQHF,TGTGCCAGCAGTGGAATACAGGGTTTTGGCAATCAGCCCCAGCATTTT
NA,TRBV5-6,TRBJ1-4,TRBD1,CASSPYAGTANEKLFF,TGTGCCAGCAGCCCGTACGCCGGGACAGCCAATGAAAAACTGTTTTTT
NA,TRBV30,TRBJ2-6,NA,CAWDAGLTPSGANVLTF,TGTGCCTGGGATGCAGGCTTAACTCCCTCTGGGGCCAACGTCCTGACTTTC
NA,TRBV28,TRBJ1-5,NA,CASSWGEQPQHF,TGTGCCAGCAGTTGGGGCGAACAGCCCCAGCATTTT
NA,TRBV5-1,TRBJ1-1,NA,CASSLDVGWTEAFF,TGCGCCAGCAGCTTGGATGTCGGGTGGACTGAAGCTTTCTTT
NA,TRBV25-1,TRBJ1-1,NA,CASSEAGGYTEAFF,TGTGCCAGCAGTGAGGCAGGAGGATACACTGAAGCTTTCTTT
few,TRBV9,TRBJ2-3,TRBD1,CASSARQGRSTDTQYF,TGTGCCAGCAGCGCCAGACAGGGACGTAGCACAGATACGCAGTATTTT
NA,TRBV28,TRBJ1-6,TRBD1,CASSPDRGRSPLHF,TGTGCCAGCAGTCCGGACAGGGGAAGGTCACCCCTCCACTTT
NA,TRBV7-8,TRBJ1-4,TRBD1,CASSPRTGDNEKLFF,TGTGCCAGCAGCCCTCGGACAGGAGATAATGAAAAACTGTTTTTT
NA,TRBV5-6,TRBJ2-1,NA,CASTEYQLERAFAQFF,TGTGCCAGCACCGAGTATCAACTAGAGAGAGCTTTTGCGCAGTTCTTC
NA,TRBV14,TRBJ2-5,NA,CASSPRGRGGQETQYF,TGTGCCAGCAGCCCAAGAGGAAGGGGGGGGCAAGAGACCCAGTACTTC
once,TRBV10-3,TRBJ2-7,NA,CAISTVGSGEQYF,TGTGCCATCAGCACAGTAGGGTCGGGGGAGCAGTACTTC
NA,TRBV5-1,TRBJ2-7,NA,CASSLGGESTEQYF,TGCGCCAGCAGCTTGGGGGGCGAATCTACCGAGCAGTACTTC
NA,TRBV11-3,TRBJ2-5,TRBD2,CASSSGGAQETQYF,TGTGCCAGCAGCTCCGGGGGGGCCCAGGAGACCCAGTACTTC
NA,TRBV18,TRBJ1-1,TRBD1,CASSPPDRRTEAFF,TGTGCCAGCTCACCTCCGGACAGGAGGACTGAAGCTTTCTTT
NA,TRBV11-2,TRBJ2-7,TRBD2,CASSLVHSASGPYEQYF,TGTGCCAGCAGCTTAGTTCACTCGGCTAGCGGGCCCTACGAGCAGTACTTC
NA,TRBV29-1,TRBJ1-1,TRBD1,CSVERTGKAGEAFF,TGCAGCGTCGAAAGGACAGGGAAAGCGGGTGAAGCTTTCTTT
NA,TRBV18,TRBJ1-1,TRBD1,CASSPSRDRVDTEAFF,TGTGCCAGCTCACCATCCAGGGACAGGGTTGACACTGAAGCTTTCTTT
NA,TRBV4-2,TRBJ1-1,NA,CASSQVGEGNTEAFF,TGTGCCAGCAGCCAAGTTGGGGAGGGGAACACTGAAGCTTTCTTT
few,TRBV7-9,TRBJ1-2,TRBD1,CASSRDRANYGYTF,TGTGCCAGCAGTCGGGACAGGGCAAACTATGGCTACACCTTC
NA,TRBV19,TRBJ1-5,TRBD1,CASWGDRGNQPQHF,TGTGCCAGTTGGGGGGACAGGGGTAATCAGCCCCAGCATTTT
few,TRBV5-6,TRBJ1-1,TRBD1,CASSLGQAEAFF,TGTGCCAGCAGCTTAGGACAGGCTGAAGCTTTCTTT
NA,TRBV10-3,TRBJ1-4,NA,CAISDSGSATNEKLFF,TGTGCCATCAGTGATTCGGGGTCGGCTACTAATGAAAAACTGTTTTTT
NA,TRBV23-1,TRBJ1-2,NA,CASSPSGKSNYGYTF,TGCGCCAGCAGTCCCTCCGGGAAATCTAACTATGGCTACACCTTC